This TCR beta chain was retrieved from a study of T cell repertoires in cytomegalovirus infection. One entry per CDR3 protein results from TCRdb running MiXCR on the reads. The data show roughly 110,000 distinct CDR3 sequences, around 31% seen once. This clonotype has just a few counts. The antigen is unknown. Regarding the study as a whole: CMV-specific TCR beta clonotypes restricted by HLA-C dominated the ex vivo response.

The germline V gene encodes CDR1 SGHVS and CDR2 FNYEAQ. V was pared by 0 bases and J by 4 bases, with 9 bases between. CDR3 length: 14 amino acids. This chain joins TRBV7-6 and TRBJ1-1; D remains ambiguous. The TCR originated in a human donor in good health (CMV status not recorded). Some clones in this sample may be carry-over from other donors' samples. Sequencing used CD8+ T cells from cultured PBMCs, obtained from culture after CMV antigen stimulation. CDR3 residues: CASSLAGGRTEAFF. The CDR3 coding sequence is TGTGCCAGCAGCTTAGCGGGAGGGCGCACTGAAGCTTTCTTT.